Described below is a single TCR beta chain sequence and its context. Its matching antigen is unknown. TCRdb's table, derived via immunoSEQ multiplex PCR, lists solely in-frame clones and lacks some. Altogether about 350,000 clones are present, 92% being singletons, with the ten largest covering under 4%. This CDR3 is 15 amino acids long. Trimming removed 3 bases from V and 2 bases from J, with 13 bases in between. The germline CDR1 and CDR2 sequences are MGHRA and YSYEKL. This entry comes from a study of Ad26.COV2.S vaccination and SARS-CoV-2 variants. Points from the study as a whole: An underestimation of total T cell responses may have resulted from the TCR breadth and depth analyses. Vaccine and placebo groups showed comparable non-spike TCR breadth. Post-vaccination spike-specific CD8+ and CD4+ T cell responses reportedly had substantial breadth.

The sequence came from a human donor who had recovered from COVID-19. The sample was peripheral blood, taken after recovery from COVID-19. The chain carries TRBV4-1 and TRBJ1-1; D not resolved. CDR3 bases: TGCGCCAGCAGCCAGAAGTCGGGCCTCAACACTGAAGCTTTCTTT. It translates to CASSQKSGLNTEAFF.